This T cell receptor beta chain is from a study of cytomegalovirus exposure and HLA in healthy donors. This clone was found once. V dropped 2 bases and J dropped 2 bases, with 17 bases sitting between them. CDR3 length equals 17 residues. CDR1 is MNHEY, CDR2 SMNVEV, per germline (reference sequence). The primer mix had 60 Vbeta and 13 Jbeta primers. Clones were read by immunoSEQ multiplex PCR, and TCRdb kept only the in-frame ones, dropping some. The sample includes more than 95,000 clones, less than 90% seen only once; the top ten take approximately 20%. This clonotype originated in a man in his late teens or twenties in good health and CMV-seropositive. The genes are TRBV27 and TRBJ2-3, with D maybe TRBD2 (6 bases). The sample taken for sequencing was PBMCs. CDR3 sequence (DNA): TGTGCCAGCAGTTTAAGGATACTAGCTACGTACACAGATACGCAGTATTTT. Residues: CASSLRILATYTDTQYF.